The subject of this entry is one T cell receptor (beta chain). The data are from a study of blood T cell repertoires in COVID-19. About the research overall: Material from acute and convalescent COVID-19 was sourced from the United States, Italy and Spain. PBMCs, B-cell-depleted T cells, or T cells provided the cDNA or gDNA that made up the material.

In the source study's methods: Cell counts per sample came from amplifying reference gene primers. The repertoire was sequenced with immunoSEQ multiplex PCR; TCRdb's copy has only in-frame clones and lacks some. V, J and clone size were drawn from that table, and D and trimming were deduced from the DNA. The data hold over 90,000 clones, with around 90% observed a single time. Trimming took 3 bases from V and 2 from J; bases not matched to a gene: 5. Per the germline V gene, CDR1 is SNHLY and CDR2 is FYNNEI. This CDR3 has 16 amino acids. J is TRBJ1-1 and V is TRBV2; 11 bases align to TRBD1. Sequenced input: peripheral blood. The receptor was isolated from a man aged 50-59 years in a cohort sampled during active COVID-19. CDR3 residues: CASSDRTGGSNTEAFF. CDR3 nucleotide sequence: TGTGCCAGCAGTGATCGGACAGGGGGCTCCAACACTGAAGCTTTCTTT.